This TCR beta chain is from a study of cytomegalovirus exposure and HLA in healthy donors. The V gene's germline CDR1 is SNHLY and CDR2 FYNNEI. The J segment lost 2 bases and the V segment lost 6 bases, leaving 3 bases of the junction unmatched. This CDR3 has 14 residues. Remarks on this clone: Its antigen remains unknown.

Findings and caveats of the study: The tendency of first-cohort TCR clusters to co-occur in the 120 or so validation repertoires emerged from a later analysis.

Profiling relied on immunoSEQ multiplex PCR, and the TCRdb table lists in-frame clones only, not all of them. The data show around 70,000 clones, with roughly 94% seen just once and about 0.63% held by the top ten. The donors were part of the approximately 130-subject validation cohort, which stood apart from the roughly 670-subject first cohort. The clonotype originates from a woman between 18 and 29 years old in good health and CMV-seronegative. The genes are TRBV2 and TRBJ2-7, with 11 bases lining up with TRBD1. Sequences were obtained from PBMCs. DNA for the CDR3: TGTGCCAGCAGGTCGGGACAGGGGGCCTACGAGCAGTACTTC. Amino acids: CASRSGQGAYEQYF.